These 21 T cell receptor beta chains were all obtained from the same sample, sequenced in a study of cytomegalovirus exposure and HLA in healthy donors. Repertoires were generated with immunoSEQ multiplex PCR, while TCRdb's copy carries only in-frame clones and drops some. Among 130,000 to 150,000 clones listed, about nine tenths were seen once. Sequencing used PBMCs. The receptors originated from a woman between 25 and 40 years old in good health and CMV-seropositive.

The genes are TRBV15 and TRBJ2-4; D unresolved. Germline V gene lookup returns CDR1 LNHNV and CDR2 YYDKDF (reference sequence). V gave up 0 bases and J gave up 1 base, with 7 bases separating them. The CDR3 has 15 amino acids. The CDR3: CATSRDIGAKNIQYF. CDR3 in DNA: TGTGCCACCAGCAGAGATATCGGTGCCAAAAACATTCAGTACTTC.

The chain combines TRBV5-1 with TRBJ1-1, with a weak D call TRBD1 (5 bases). Trimming shortened V by 1 base and J by 0 bases, and 10 bases separated the two germline ends. This CDR3 spans 15 amino acids. Germline V lookup: CDR1 SGHRS, CDR2 YFSETQ. CDR3 loop: CASSLRGRMNTEAFF. The CDR3 DNA sequence: TGCGCCAGCAGCTTGAGGGGCAGAATGAACACTGAAGCTTTCTTT.

This chain uses TRBV2 with TRBJ2-3, with 9 positions matching TRBD2. V lost 4 bases to trimming and J lost 4 bases; unmatched junction nucleotides: 6. The CDR3 sequence is 15 residues long. The germline gives CDR1 SNHLY, CDR2 FYNNEI. Written as DNA, the CDR3 is TGTGCCAGCAGTGCTATAGCGGGAGATCCAGATACGCAGTATTTT. It codes for CASSAIAGDPDTQYF.

The J gene is TRBJ1-2, the V gene TRBV19, with 8 bases that match TRBD1. The CDR3 totals 13 residues. Per germline, CDR1 LNHDA and CDR2 SQIVND (reference sequence). V dropped 7 bases and J dropped 3; count of bases not matched to a gene: 4. The DNA for the CDR3 is TGTGCCAGTACCCCGACAGGGGACTATGGCTACACCTTC. This translates into CASTPTGDYGYTF. The full variable domain, completed using reference TRBV19 and TRBJ1-2, is DGGITQSPKYLFRKEGQNVTLSCEQNLNHDAMYWYRQDPGQGLRLIYYSQIVNDFQKGDIAEGYSVSREKKESFPLTVTSAQKNPTAFYLCASTPTGDYGYTFGSGTRLTVV.

V is TRBV5-1 and J is TRBJ2-7; D uncertain. CDR1 SGHRS and CDR2 YFSETQ come from the germline V gene. The CDR3 has 13 residues. V lost 1 base and J lost 3, with 8 bases in between. The CDR3 DNA is TGCGCCAGCAGCTTGACCTACTACTACGAGCAGTACTTC. Translation: CASSLTYYYEQYF. Combining the CDR3 with reference TRBV5-1 and TRBJ2-7 gives the whole variable domain KAGVTQTPRYLIKTRGQQVTLSCSPISGHRSVSWYQQTPGQGLQFLFEYFSETQRNKGNFPGRFSGRQFSNSRSEMNVSTLELGDSALYLCASSLTYYYEQYFGPGTRLTVT.

The chain employs TRBV28 and TRBJ2-5; possibly TRBD1 for D (6 bases). Germline V gene lookup returns CDR1 MDHEN and CDR2 SYDVKM. V dropped 3 bases and J dropped 0 bases, with 11 bases sitting between them. The CDR3 is made up of 15 amino acids. The CDR3 reads CASSLPGQNQETQYF. Here the CDR3 DNA reads TGTGCCAGCAGTTTGCCAGGACAGAACCAAGAGACCCAGTACTTC.

This chain connects TRBV18 to TRBJ1-3; a possible D gene is TRBD1 (6 bases). This CDR3 contains 17 residues. Germline V gene data show CDR1 as KGHSH and CDR2 as LQKENI. The V end was cut by 2 bases, the J end by 0 bases, with 14 bases between. The CDR3 DNA follows: TGTGCCAGCTCACCATCGTTGGGGGCGGTCTCTGGAAACACCATATATTTT. Translated, it gives CASSPSLGAVSGNTIYF.

The chain has TRBV7-9 and TRBJ2-7, with D uncertain. The CDR3 covers 12 residues. V dropped 8 bases and J dropped 3 bases, with 11 bases sitting between them. The V gene's germline CDR1 is SEHNR and CDR2 FQNEAQ (reference sequence). CDR3 coding DNA: TGTGCCAGCGCTGTAGAATACTACGAGCAGTACTTC. This codes for CASAVEYYEQYF.

This rearrangement joins TRBV7-6 to TRBJ2-6, with 11 bases matching TRBD2. The CDR3 is 17 amino acids. Looked up from germline, CDR1 is SGHVS and CDR2 is FNYEAQ. J gave up 2 bases and V 2 bases, and 2 bases lay outside the gene matches. DNA for the CDR3: TGTGCCAGCAGCTTAATAGCGGGAGGGGCTGGGGCCAACGTCCTGACTTTC. Protein: CASSLIAGGAGANVLTF.

The J gene is TRBJ1-1, the V gene TRBV6-5; D is unresolved. V was pared by 1 base and J by 3 bases, with 12 bases between. This CDR3 region has 15 residues. The germline V gene encodes CDR1 MNHEY and CDR2 SVGAGI. In nucleotides, the CDR3 is TGTGCCAGCAGTTACTATAGAGGGAGGGACACTGAAGCTTTCTTT. Its translation is CASSYYRGRDTEAFF.

This chain links TRBV6-1 with TRBJ1-6, with D perhaps TRBD1 (6 bases). There are 13 residues in the CDR3. CDR1 is MNHNS and CDR2 is SASEGT in the germline V gene. V was shortened by 3 bases and J by 10 bases, with 10 bases between the two germline ends. For the CDR3, the DNA is TGTGCCAGCAGTGAGGTCAGGGGCTCACCCCTCCACTTT. It codes for CASSEVRGSPLHF.

The chain carries TRBV5-1 and TRBJ1-3; 9 nucleotides align to TRBD1. This CDR3 spans 15 amino acids. Germline V gene lookup returns CDR1 SGHRS and CDR2 YFSETQ. Trimming took 4 bases from V and 4 from J; bases not matched to a gene: 6. The CDR3 reads CASSTGTGSGNTIYF. CDR3 bases: TGCGCCAGCAGCACGGGGACAGGGTCCGGAAACACCATATATTTT.

The chain links TRBV5-4 to TRBJ1-1; 8 bases line up with TRBD1. The trim removed 5 bases at V and 5 bases at J, leaving 14 bases unmatched. Per germline, CDR1 SGHNT and CDR2 YYREEE (reference sequence). The CDR3 runs 16 residues. CDR3 region: CASSGGAGQGETEAFF. The CDR3, as DNA: TGTGCCAGCAGTGGGGGGGCCGGACAGGGAGAAACTGAAGCTTTCTTT.

The chain carries TRBV5-1 and TRBJ1-1; 7 bases fit TRBD1. The CDR3 totals 15 residues. Germline loops: CDR1 SGHRS, CDR2 YFSETQ. V dropped 4 bases and J dropped 1; count of bases not matched to a gene: 7. Written as DNA, the CDR3 is TGCGCCAGCAGCCCAAGGGGACAGACGAACACTGAAGCTTTCTTT. This codes for CASSPRGQTNTEAFF.

V gene TRBV28 combines with J gene TRBJ2-5; 8 positions match TRBD2. After removal of 6 bases from V and 4 bases from J, the junction contained 13 bases not matched to a gene. The CDR3 spans 16 residues. Germline V gene data show CDR1 as MDHEN and CDR2 as SYDVKM. The DNA for the CDR3 is TGTGCCAGCAGCCGGCCCGGGGGGGCCGTTGGAGAGACCCAGTACTTC. It translates to CASSRPGGAVGETQYF.

The J gene is TRBJ1-5, the V gene TRBV2; no clear D. The germline CDR1 and CDR2 sequences are SNHLY and FYNNEI. This CDR3 region has 14 residues. Trimming left V 4 bases short and J 0 bases short, with 7 bases between. The CDR3 sequence is CASSGTYSNQPQHF. The CDR3 bases are TGTGCCAGCAGTGGGACTTATAGCAATCAGCCCCAGCATTTT.

V usage is TRBV28 and J usage is TRBJ2-1; D not certain. Germline CDR1 MDHEN, CDR2 SYDVKM. The CDR3 has 16 residues. Trimming pared 4 bases from V and 0 bases from J, leaving 13 bases between. CDR3 protein: CASSSSEFLSYNEQFF. The CDR3 DNA reads TGTGCCAGCAGTTCGAGCGAATTCCTCTCCTACAATGAGCAGTTCTTC.

The rearrangement joins TRBV19 to TRBJ1-3; 8 bases agree with TRBD1. The ends lost 4 bases at V and 0 bases at J; junction bases unmatched: 8. Germline CDR1 and CDR2: LNHDA and SQIVND (reference sequence). The CDR3 spans 17 residues. CDR3 amino acids: CASSRTGTGFSGNTIYF. Written as DNA, the CDR3 is TGTGCCAGTAGTAGGACCGGGACAGGATTCTCTGGAAACACCATATATTTT.

This chain uses TRBV29-1 with TRBJ1-4; D may be TRBD1 (5 bases). CDR3 length equals 12 residues. The V end was cut by 6 bases, the J end by 8 bases, with 13 bases between. From germline, CDR1 is SQVTM and CDR2 ANQGSEA. The CDR3 DNA sequence: TGCAGCGTATTCGTCGGGGGAGAAAAACTGTTTTTT. It codes for CSVFVGGEKLFF.

This clone has more than one count but fewer than ten. This chain connects TRBV19 to TRBJ2-7; tentatively, D is TRBD1 (5 bases). V dropped 5 bases and J dropped 0 bases, with 11 bases sitting between them. Germline V gene sequence: CDR1 LNHDA, CDR2 SQIVND (reference sequence). The CDR3 covers 14 residues. The CDR3 loop is CASSSRQTSYEQYF. CDR3 in DNA: TGTGCCAGTAGTTCCCGACAGACCTCCTACGAGCAGTACTTC.

The table lists this clone with a count of one. V and J are TRBV15 and TRBJ2-7, with 9 bases identical to TRBD1. The trim removed 5 bases at V and 6 bases at J, leaving 14 bases unmatched. This CDR3 comprises 16 residues. Germline CDR1 LNHNV, CDR2 YYDKDF (reference sequence). The CDR3 DNA reads TGTGCCACCAGCGACTCGGCACAGGGGGCGGGCGGCGAGCAGTACTTC. Its protein is CATSDSAQGAGGEQYF.